This T cell receptor (beta chain) appears in the sequencing data of a study of cytomegalovirus exposure and HLA in healthy donors. Study background: From HLA-typed donors, an early data release held about 85 million unique TCRs.

The PCR was carried out with 60 Vbeta primers and 13 Jbeta primers. Sequencing was performed with immunoSEQ multiplex PCR; in TCRdb, only in-frame clones are kept and a portion is missing. The table has roughly 170,000 clones, 81% seen once. Regarding donors, all were healthy bone marrow donors. Trimming took 0 bases from V and 0 from J, leaving 12 bases between them. CDR3 length: 16 residues. The germline gives CDR1 LGHNA, CDR2 YSLEER. Study-wide findings and caveats: It was likely that a cluster of highly shared sequence variants was a sequencing artifact. Reports described diagnosis of cytomegalovirus status by the classifier as highly specific and sensitive.

This clone was counted between two and nine times. Its matching antigen is unknown. The chain employs TRBV4-3 and TRBJ2-7, with a tentative D call TRBD2 (6 bases). The TCR originated in a woman aged 30 to 39 in good health and CMV-seronegative. The source material was PBMCs. The CDR3 loop reads CASSQDRSSDSYEQYF. The CDR3 nucleotides are TGCGCCAGCAGCCAAGATCGGTCTAGCGACTCCTACGAGCAGTACTTC.